The TCR beta chain under discussion was sequenced for a study of T-cell reconstitution after alpha-beta-depleted transplantation in children. This clonotype was picked up a small number of times. V gave up 5 bases and J gave up 10 bases, with 12 bases separating them. The CDR3 is made up of 12 amino acids. Preparing the TCRbeta library involved the use of unique molecular identifiers. TCRdb used MiXCR to reprocess the PCR reads, holding one entry per CDR3 protein. The sample consists of about 500,000 distinct CDR3 sequences, approximately 32% of them appearing once. This TCR was sampled from a human donor who donated a stem cell graft to a child with aplastic anemia. The chain links TRBV12-3 or TRBV12-4 to TRBJ2-1; no definite D call. Here the sequenced sample was PBMCs from the stem cell graft donor, taken from the stem cell graft. The CDR3 bases are TGTGCCAGCAGTCCACGGACGAGAGAGCAGTTCTTC. It yields the protein CASSPRTREQFF.